This TCR beta chain was found in a study of blood T cells in healthy people across ages. Study information: Using template switching, researchers captured about one barcoded beta molecule for each two T cells.

Primed by a sample-barcoded 5' primer and a J-beta primer mix, a second PCR proceeded for roughly 6 to 12 cycles. TCRdb reanalysed the 5' RACE reads using MiXCR and keeps one entry per CDR3 protein. The table shows about 1.1 million distinct CDR3 sequences, with roughly two fifths occurring only once. This CDR3 has 15 amino acids. CDR1 is SGHAT and CDR2 is FQNNGV in the germline V gene. Comments on this clonotype: Relative to the germline gene, one junction end is altered; a read error may explain this.

Donor samples were obtained from healthy Caucasian individuals from Russia, aged about 6 to 90. This TCR derives from a man younger than 30 in good health. The sequenced sample was blood. The chain recombines TRBV11-2 with TRBJ1-4; perhaps TRBD1 as D (5 bases). CDR3 bases: TGTGCCAGCGGGGGGACGGTTGCAACTAATGAAAAACCGTTTTTT. Translating gives CASGGTVATNEKPFF.